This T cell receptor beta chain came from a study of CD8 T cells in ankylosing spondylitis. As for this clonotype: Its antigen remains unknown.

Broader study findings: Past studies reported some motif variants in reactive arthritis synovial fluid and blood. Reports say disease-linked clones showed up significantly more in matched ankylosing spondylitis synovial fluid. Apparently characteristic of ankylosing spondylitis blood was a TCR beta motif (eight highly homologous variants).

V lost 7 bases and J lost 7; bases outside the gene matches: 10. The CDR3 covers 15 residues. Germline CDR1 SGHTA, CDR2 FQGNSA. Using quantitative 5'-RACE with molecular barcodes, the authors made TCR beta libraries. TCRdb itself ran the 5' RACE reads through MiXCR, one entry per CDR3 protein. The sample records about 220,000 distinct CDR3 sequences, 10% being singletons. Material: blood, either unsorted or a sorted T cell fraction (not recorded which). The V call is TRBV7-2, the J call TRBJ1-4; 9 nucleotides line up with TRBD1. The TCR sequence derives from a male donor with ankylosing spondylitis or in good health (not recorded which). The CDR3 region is CASTLSGQGLEKLFF. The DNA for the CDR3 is TGTGCCAGCACCCTCTCGGGACAGGGACTTGAAAAACTGTTTTTT.